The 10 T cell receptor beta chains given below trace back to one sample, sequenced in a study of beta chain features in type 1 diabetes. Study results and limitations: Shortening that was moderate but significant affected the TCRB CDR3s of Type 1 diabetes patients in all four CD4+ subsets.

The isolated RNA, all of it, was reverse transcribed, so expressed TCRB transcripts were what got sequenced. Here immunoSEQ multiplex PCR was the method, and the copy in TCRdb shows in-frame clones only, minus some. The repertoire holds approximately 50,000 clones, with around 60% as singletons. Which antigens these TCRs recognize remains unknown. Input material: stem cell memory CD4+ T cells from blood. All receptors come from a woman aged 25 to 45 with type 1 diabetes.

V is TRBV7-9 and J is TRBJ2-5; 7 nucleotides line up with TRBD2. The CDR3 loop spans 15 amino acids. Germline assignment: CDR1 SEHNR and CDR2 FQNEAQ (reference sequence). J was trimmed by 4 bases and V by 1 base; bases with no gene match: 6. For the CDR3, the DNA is TGTGCCAGCAGCTTAGGGCTAGCGGAAGTAGAGACCCAGTACTTC. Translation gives CASSLGLAEVETQYF.

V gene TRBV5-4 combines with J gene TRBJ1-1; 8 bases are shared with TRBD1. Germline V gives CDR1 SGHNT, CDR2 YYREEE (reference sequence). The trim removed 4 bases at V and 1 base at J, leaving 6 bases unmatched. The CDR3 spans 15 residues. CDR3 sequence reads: CASSRPGTGNTEAFF. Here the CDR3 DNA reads TGTGCCAGCAGCCGCCCCGGGACAGGGAACACTGAAGCTTTCTTT.

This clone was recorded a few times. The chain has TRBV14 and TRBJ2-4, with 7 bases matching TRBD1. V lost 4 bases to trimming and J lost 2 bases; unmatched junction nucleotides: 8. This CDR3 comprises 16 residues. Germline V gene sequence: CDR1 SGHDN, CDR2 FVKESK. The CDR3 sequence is CASSPNRGSTKNIQYF. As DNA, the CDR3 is TGTGCCAGCAGCCCGAACAGGGGCAGCACCAAAAACATTCAGTACTTC.

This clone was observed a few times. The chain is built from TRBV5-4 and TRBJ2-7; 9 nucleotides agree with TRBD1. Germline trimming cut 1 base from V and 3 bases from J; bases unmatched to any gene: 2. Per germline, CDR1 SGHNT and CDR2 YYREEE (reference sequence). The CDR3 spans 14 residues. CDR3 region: CASSLNRGLYEQYF. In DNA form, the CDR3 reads TGTGCCAGCAGCTTGAACAGGGGGCTCTACGAGCAGTACTTC.

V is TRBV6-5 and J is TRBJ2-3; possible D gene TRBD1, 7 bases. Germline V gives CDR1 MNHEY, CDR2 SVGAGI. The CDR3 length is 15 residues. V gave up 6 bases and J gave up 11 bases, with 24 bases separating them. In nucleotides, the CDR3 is TGTGCCAGCAGGGGGGGCAGGGGGTACGAATACGGGCAGTATTTT. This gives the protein CASRGGRGYEYGQYF.

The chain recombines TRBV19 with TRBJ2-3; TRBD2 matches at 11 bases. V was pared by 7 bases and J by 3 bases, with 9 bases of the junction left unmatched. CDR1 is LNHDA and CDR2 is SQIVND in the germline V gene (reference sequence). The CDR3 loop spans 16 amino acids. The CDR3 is CASTPTTSGRTDTQYF. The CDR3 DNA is TGTGCCAGTACCCCAACCACTAGCGGGAGAACAGATACGCAGTATTTT.

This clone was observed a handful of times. CDR3 bases: TGTGCCAGCAGTAGAGTTACTAGCGGGAGCTACGAGCAGTACTTC. Encoded protein: CASSRVTSGSYEQYF. The V call is TRBV6-5, the J call TRBJ2-7, with TRBD2 matching over 11 bases. Germline assignment: CDR1 MNHEY and CDR2 SVGAGI. The CDR3 runs 15 residues. V lost 5 bases, J lost 3 bases, and 6 bases stayed unmatched.

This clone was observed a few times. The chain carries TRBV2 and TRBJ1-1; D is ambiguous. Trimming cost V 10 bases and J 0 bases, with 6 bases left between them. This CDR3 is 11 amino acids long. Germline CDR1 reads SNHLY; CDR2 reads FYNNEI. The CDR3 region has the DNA TGTGCCACCAGCTTGAACACTGAAGCTTTCTTT. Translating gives CATSLNTEAFF.

The CDR3 here is CASSYSGTGAFF. The CDR3 DNA is TGTGCCAGCAGTTACTCTGGTACGGGAGCTTTCTTT. This sequence joins TRBV6-5 and TRBJ1-1; D is unclear. The germline V gene encodes CDR1 MNHEY and CDR2 SVGAGI. The CDR3 has 12 residues. The V end lost 0 bases, the J end lost 10 bases, and 9 bases lay between the germline ends.

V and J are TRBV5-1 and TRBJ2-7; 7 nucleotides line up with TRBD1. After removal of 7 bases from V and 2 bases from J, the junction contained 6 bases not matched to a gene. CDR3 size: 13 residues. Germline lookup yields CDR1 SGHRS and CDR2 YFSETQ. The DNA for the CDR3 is TGCGCCAGCGGGAATACAGGGGCCTACGAGCAGTACTTC. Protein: CASGNTGAYEQYF.